Shown below are 17 T cell receptor beta chains from a single sample sequenced in a study of response to subunit inactivated influenza vaccine. MiXCR, run by TCRdb on the RT-PCR reads, gives a single entry per CDR3 protein. The sample carries about 150,000 distinct CDR3 sequences, roughly 10% recorded once. The sample consisted of CD8+ T cells sorted from PBMCs, taken about 23 months after vaccination. Receptors originate from a man aged 45 to 75 who received an inactivated influenza vaccine.

This clonotype was found a few times. CDR3 nucleotides: TGCGCCAGCAGCCAATTGCCGGGACAGGGGGCTACTGAAGCTTTCTTT. Translating it yields CASSQLPGQGATEAFF. This sequence joins TRBV4-3 and TRBJ1-1, with TRBD1 matching 12 bases. The CDR3 is 16 residues long. Germline loops: CDR1 LGHNA, CDR2 YSLEER. V was clipped by 2 bases and J by 5 bases; unmatched bases: 6.

As to this clonotype: At one end, the junction sequence differs from germline, possibly due to a read error. The chain carries TRBV3-1 and TRBJ2-3, with a possible D match to TRBD2 (7 bases). CDR3 size: 17 residues. Germline CDR1 LGHDT, CDR2 YNNKEL (reference sequence). CDR3 loop: CATSRGGSGGARDTQYF. The CDR3 coding sequence is TGTGCCACCAGCCGTGGGGGAAGTGGGGGGGCGAGAGATACGCAGTATTTT.

This clonotype is a singleton in its sample. The genes are TRBV9 and TRBJ1-2, with D perhaps matching TRBD1 (5 bases). Germline lookup yields CDR1 SGDLS and CDR2 YYNGEE. Trimming took off 4 bases at V and 8 bases at J, with 21 bases between the two ends. This CDR3 has 15 residues. The CDR3 bases are TGTGCCAGCAGCCCTACTCCCCCGGGGGGAGGCGGCTACACCTTC. Protein sequence: CASSPTPPGGGGYTF.

V is TRBV28 and J is TRBJ1-5, with no clear D. Trimming took 7 bases from V and 4 from J, leaving 17 bases between them. This CDR3 is 15 amino acids long. The germline V gene encodes CDR1 MDHEN and CDR2 SYDVKM. CDR3 bases: TGTGCCAGCACCCGACGAGCAGCGAGGAATCAGCCCCAGCATTTT. The encoded protein is CASTRRAARNQPQHF.

V and J are TRBV14 and TRBJ2-7, with 7 bases lining up with TRBD1. The CDR3 is made up of 14 amino acids. Trimming at V came to 4 bases and at J to 4 bases, leaving 7 bases not matched to a gene. Germline CDR1 reads SGHDN; CDR2 reads FVKESK. This CDR3 reads CASSRDSKGYEQYF. CDR3 sequence (DNA): TGTGCCAGCAGCCGGGACAGCAAGGGATACGAGCAGTACTTC.

This clonotype occurred many times. The V and J genes are TRBV6-2 or TRBV6-3 and TRBJ1-5, with TRBD1 matching 7 bases. V lost 5 bases to trimming and J lost 3 bases; unmatched junction nucleotides: 4. This CDR3 contains 14 residues. Looked up from germline, CDR1 is MNHEY and CDR2 is SVGEGT. The CDR3: CASSLDRDNQPQHF. The CDR3 coding sequence is TGTGCCAGCAGTCTCGACAGGGACAATCAGCCCCAGCATTTT.

In this sample, this clonotype turned up many times. The chain has TRBV30 and TRBJ1-2; D is unresolved. The CDR3 sequence is 13 residues long. From germline, CDR1 is GTSNPN and CDR2 SVGIG (reference sequence). The ends were cut back, 0 bases at V and 8 bases at J, with 13 bases in the middle. The CDR3 DNA is TGTGCCTGGAGTGTATGGGGTGTCGACGGCTACACCTTC. This encodes CAWSVWGVDGYTF.

This clonotype has a handful of counts. The chain joins TRBV12-3 or TRBV12-4 to TRBJ2-7; D gene uncertain. The CDR3 spans 13 residues. The V and J ends lost 3 bases and 0 bases respectively, with 6 bases between them. Here the CDR3 DNA reads TGTGCCAGCAGTTTGCCGGACTCCTACGAGCAGTACTTC. The encoded protein is CASSLPDSYEQYF.

This clonotype has a handful of counts. This chain connects TRBV11-3 to TRBJ2-3, with D possibly TRBD2 on 6 matching bases. The CDR3 contains 16 residues. The germline gives CDR1 SGHNT, CDR2 YENEEA. The ends were cut back, 5 bases at V and 2 bases at J, with 17 bases in the middle. CDR3 coding DNA: TGTGCCAGCAGCCTATCCGGGACTTCAACCACAGATACGCAGTATTTT. Translating gives CASSLSGTSTTDTQYF.

This chain connects TRBV20-1 to TRBJ2-1; possible D gene TRBD1, 6 bases. The V and J ends lost 1 base and 9 bases respectively, with 10 bases between them. CDR3 size: 12 residues. Germline CDR1 and CDR2: DFQATT and SNEGSKA (reference sequence). The CDR3 DNA sequence: TGCAGTGCTAGAGGGGACACGGGTGAGCAGTTCTTC. This codes for CSARGDTGEQFF.

This chain connects TRBV6-1 to TRBJ2-5; 8 bases fit TRBD1. CDR1 and CDR2 (germline): MNHNS, SASEGT. This CDR3 is 16 amino acids long. V shed 6 bases and J 5 bases; nucleotides not matched to a gene: 14. In DNA form, the CDR3 reads TGTGCCAGCAGCCCCTTGGGACAGGCTTTAGGGGAGACCCAGTACTTC. Translated, it gives CASSPLGQALGETQYF.

This clonotype occurred a few times. The genes are TRBV10-3 and TRBJ2-2; no clear D gene. V was trimmed by 5 bases and J by 3 bases, leaving 1 base between them. Per germline, CDR1 ENHRY and CDR2 SYGVKD. The CDR3 extends over 11 amino acids. CDR3 loop: CAISHTGELFF. For the CDR3, the DNA is TGTGCCATCAGTCACACCGGGGAGCTGTTTTTT.

The CDR3 coding sequence is TGTGCCAGCAGCCAGGGGACAGGGGGCTACGAGCAGTACTTC. It translates to CASSQGTGGYEQYF. J is TRBJ2-7 and V is TRBV3-1; 11 bases line up with TRBD1. This CDR3 is 14 amino acids long. Unmatched junction bases numbered 1, after V lost 3 bases and J lost 3 bases. From germline, CDR1 is LGHDT and CDR2 YNNKEL (reference sequence).

This clonotype has a handful of counts. The chain uses TRBV20-1 and TRBJ2-7, with 12 bases fitting TRBD1. Germline-derived CDR1 and CDR2 are DFQATT and SNEGSKA (reference sequence). The junction had 12 bases not matched to a gene; V was cut back by 3 bases and J by 9 bases. This CDR3 spans 15 amino acids. The CDR3 bases are TGCAGTGCTAGCGAACCGGGACAGGGGGCTTCCCGGCAGTACTTC. As protein: CSASEPGQGASRQYF.

The rearrangement links TRBV20-1 to TRBJ2-3; TRBD1 agrees at 9 bases. The CDR3 has 17 residues. Germline values: CDR1 DFQATT, CDR2 SNEGSKA (reference sequence). The V and J ends lost 2 bases and 1 base, in that order; junction bases with no gene match: 10. CDR3 loop: CSARKESRDRGTDTQYF. CDR3 DNA: TGCAGTGCTAGAAAGGAATCCCGGGACAGGGGCACAGATACGCAGTATTTT.

The V call is TRBV10-2, the J call TRBJ2-1; 11 nucleotides agree with TRBD2. V gave up 3 bases and J gave up 5 bases; unmatched junction bases: 6. The germline V gene encodes CDR1 WSHSY and CDR2 SAAADI. The length of the CDR3 is 16 residues. The CDR3 bases are TGCGCCAGCAGTGATGTAGCGGGAGGGCGGAACAATGAGCAGTTCTTC. Protein: CASSDVAGGRNNEQFF.

V gene TRBV27 combines with J gene TRBJ2-6; no clear D gene. V was clipped by 3 bases and J by 0 bases, with 6 bases between them. CDR1 is MNHEY, CDR2 SMNVEV, per germline (reference sequence). The CDR3 has 15 residues. The CDR3 loop is CASSFLSSGANVLTF. CDR3 coding DNA: TGTGCCAGCAGTTTTTTGAGCTCTGGGGCCAACGTCCTGACTTTC.